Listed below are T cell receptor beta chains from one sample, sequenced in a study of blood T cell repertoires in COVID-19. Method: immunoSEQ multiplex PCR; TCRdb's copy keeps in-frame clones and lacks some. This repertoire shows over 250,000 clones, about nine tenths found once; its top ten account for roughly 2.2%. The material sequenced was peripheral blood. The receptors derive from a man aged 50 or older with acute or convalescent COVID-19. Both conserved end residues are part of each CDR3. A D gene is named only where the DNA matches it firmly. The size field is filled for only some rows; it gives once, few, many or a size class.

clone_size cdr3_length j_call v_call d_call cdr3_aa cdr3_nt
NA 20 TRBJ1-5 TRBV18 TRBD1 CASSPSVGTGRIVGNQPQHF TGTGCCAGCTCACCGTCGGTAGGGACAGGGAGAATTGTGGGCAATCAGCCCCAGCATTTT
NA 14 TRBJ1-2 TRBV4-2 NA CASSQGGGSYGYTF TGTGCCAGCAGCCAAGGAGGAGGAAGCTATGGCTACACCTTC
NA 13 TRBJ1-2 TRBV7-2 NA CASSFGRGDGYTF TGTGCCAGCAGCTTCGGCAGGGGAGATGGCTACACCTTC
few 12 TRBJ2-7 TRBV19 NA CASSIPSREQYF TGTGCCAGTAGTATACCTAGCCGCGAGCAGTACTTC
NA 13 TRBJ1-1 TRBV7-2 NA CASSLVQGSEAFF TGTGCCAGCAGCTTAGTTCAGGGGAGTGAAGCTTTCTTT
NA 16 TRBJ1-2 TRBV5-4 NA CASSLYGLQGYYGYTF TGTGCCAGCAGCCTTTATGGTTTGCAGGGATACTATGGCTACACCTTC
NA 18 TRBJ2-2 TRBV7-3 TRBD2 CASSPKLAGETSPGELFF TGTGCCAGCAGCCCGAAACTAGCGGGGGAAACCTCACCCGGGGAGCTGTTTTTT
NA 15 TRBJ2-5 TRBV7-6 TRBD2 CASSAYSGPSETQYF TGTGCCAGCAGCGCCTATAGCGGGCCGTCGGAGACCCAGTACTTC
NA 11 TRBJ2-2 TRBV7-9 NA CASSPSWELFF TGTGCCAGCAGCCCTAGTTGGGAGCTGTTTTTT
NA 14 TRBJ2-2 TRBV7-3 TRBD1 CASSSKQGIGELFF TGTGCCAGCAGCTCTAAACAGGGGATCGGGGAGCTGTTTTTT
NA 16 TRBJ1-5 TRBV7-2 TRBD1 CASSLSRGRSNQPQHF TGTGCCAGCAGCCTGAGCAGGGGGCGAAGCAATCAGCCCCAGCATTTT
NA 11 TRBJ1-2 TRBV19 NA CASSIDQGWTF TGTGCCAGTAGTATAGATCAGGGGTGGACCTTC
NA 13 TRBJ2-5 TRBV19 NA CASSTGGGETQYF TGTGCCAGTAGTACAGGGGGAGGAGAGACCCAGTACTTC
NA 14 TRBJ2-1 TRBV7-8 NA CASSPRRNYNEQFF TGTGCCAGCAGCCCACGCAGGAATTACAATGAGCAGTTCTTC
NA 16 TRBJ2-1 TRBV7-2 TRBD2 CASSLDRTSFYNEQFF TGTGCCAGCAGCTTAGATAGGACTAGCTTTTACAATGAGCAGTTCTTC
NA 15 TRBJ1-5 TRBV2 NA CASRSIGASNQPQHF TGTGCCAGCAGGAGCATTGGGGCGAGCAATCAGCCCCAGCATTTT
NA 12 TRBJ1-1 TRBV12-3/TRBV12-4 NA CASLLGNTEAFF TGTGCCAGCCTCCTAGGGAACACTGAAGCTTTCTTT
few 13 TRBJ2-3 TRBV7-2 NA CASSYESTDTQYF TGTGCCAGCAGCTACGAGAGCACAGATACGCAGTATTTT
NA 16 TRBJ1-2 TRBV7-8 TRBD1 CASSLGDRGPNYGYTF TGTGCCAGCAGCTTAGGGGACAGGGGGCCAAACTATGGCTACACCTTC
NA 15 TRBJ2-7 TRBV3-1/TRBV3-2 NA CASSAETGRVEKQYF TGTGCCAGCAGCGCAGAGACGGGAAGGGTAGAAAAGCAGTACTTC